These 25 T cell receptor beta chains originate from one sample sequenced in a study of metastatic and nonmetastatic thyroid tumors. Prior to thyroid surgery, none of the patients had received any treatment. TCRdb called clones again from the PCR reads with MiXCR. The sample comprises over 15,000 clones, roughly 26% of which are singletons, and 10% to 15% rests with the top ten. The specimen was tumor tissue. These TCRs come from a male donor with papillary thyroid cancer or a benign thyroid nodule (not recorded which). Some clones in this sample may be carry-over from other donors' samples.

This clone has a count of ten or more. The chain has TRBV4-1 and TRBJ2-7; 7 bases match TRBD1. This CDR3 is 14 amino acids long. V trimming: 2 bases; J trimming: 6 bases; junction bases outside the gene matches: 7. CDR1 and CDR2 (germline): MGHRA, YSYEKL. CDR3 in DNA: TGCGCCAGCAGCCAATCCCCGACAGGGCCCGAGCAGTACTTC. Translation gives CASSQSPTGPEQYF.

Of note for this clone: One end of the junction varies from germline; a read error may be responsible. The rearrangement uses TRBV20-1 and TRBJ2-7, with 8 bases aligning to TRBD2. The CDR3 runs 16 residues. From germline, CDR1 is DFQATT and CDR2 SNEGSKA (reference sequence). CDR3 nucleotide sequence: TGTAGTGCTAGAGAAGGAGGTAGCGGGACTCTTTACGAGCAGTACTTC. Its translation: CSAREGGSGTLYEQYF.

This clone has at least ten counts. CDR3 amino acids: CAGATARETQYF. Written as DNA, the CDR3 is TGTGCCGGCGCCACGGCTCGGGAGACCCAGTACTTC. The chain uses TRBV7-2 and TRBJ2-5; D not certain. The germline V gene has CDR1 SGHTA and CDR2 FQGNSA. V shed 11 bases and J shed 5 bases, with 15 bases lying between them. The CDR3 extends over 12 amino acids.

The chain has TRBV7-2 and TRBJ2-7; TRBD1 aligns across 9 bases. The CDR3 runs to 14 residues. Germline CDR1 and CDR2: SGHTA and FQGNSA. V shed 8 bases, J shed 4 bases, and the junction held 9 bases outside the gene matches. CDR3: CASLTGTGSYEQYF. As DNA, the CDR3 is TGTGCCAGCCTTACCGGGACAGGGTCTTACGAGCAGTACTTC.

This clone appeared a few times. The rearrangement uses TRBV6-5 and TRBJ2-7; no clear D. Germline CDR1 and CDR2: MNHEY and SVGAGI. Trimming left V 4 bases short and J 3 bases short, with 13 bases between. The CDR3 length is 14 residues. CDR3 loop: CASSSPGLVYEQYV. CDR3 DNA sequence: TGTGCCAGCAGTTCGCCGGGCCTAGTCTACGAGCAGTACGTC.

The J gene is TRBJ2-3, the V gene TRBV11-2, with 16 bases matching TRBD2. There are 18 residues in the CDR3. CDR1 is SGHAT, CDR2 FQNNGV, per germline. With 1 base clipped from V and 6 bases from J, the junction kept 7 bases outside the gene matches. CDR3 sequence reads: CASSLGAGTSGGADTQYF. DNA of the CDR3: TGTGCCAGCAGCTTAGGGGCCGGGACTAGCGGGGGGGCGGATACGCAGTATTTT.

J is TRBJ2-7 and V is TRBV27; 11 bases line up with TRBD2. V dropped 5 bases and J dropped 7; count of bases not matched to a gene: 10. CDR1 MNHEY and CDR2 SMNVEV come from the germline V gene (reference sequence). The CDR3 is 15 residues long. This CDR3 reads CASSELAGGAREQYF. The CDR3 coding sequence is TGTGCCAGCAGTGAGTTAGCGGGAGGGGCTCGGGAGCAGTACTTC.

This sequence joins TRBV11-2 and TRBJ2-3; tentative D call: TRBD2 (5 bases). The V gene's germline CDR1 is SGHAT and CDR2 FQNNGV. V shed 4 bases and J shed 2 bases, with 16 bases lying between them. The CDR3 length is 16 residues. In nucleotides, the CDR3 is TGTGCCAGCAGCTCCATCTTCGGGGAACACACAGATACGCAGTATTTT. Protein: CASSSIFGEHTDTQYF.

A few counts support this clone. The chain carries TRBV12-3 or TRBV12-4 and TRBJ2-1; 16 bases match TRBD2. V lost 8 bases and J lost 8; bases outside the gene matches: 15. The length of the CDR3 is 18 residues. The CDR3 region is CASGLAPGTSGRAHEQFF. CDR3 bases: TGTGCCAGCGGTCTAGCGCCGGGGACTAGCGGGAGGGCCCATGAGCAGTTCTTC.

This clone was seen repeatedly, ten times or more. The chain has TRBV3-1 and TRBJ2-1, with unresolved D. The CDR3 is 14 amino acids. Between the trimmed V and J ends, which lost 4 bases and 4 bases, there was a span of 11 bases. Germline V gene sequence: CDR1 LGHDT, CDR2 YNNKEL (reference sequence). The CDR3, as DNA: TGTGCCAGCAGCCGGGCCAGGTTTTACAATGAGCAGTTCTTC. Its protein is CASSRARFYNEQFF.

This clone was observed at least ten times. V usage is TRBV7-3 and J usage is TRBJ2-3; D might be TRBD1 (6 bases). The V gene's germline CDR1 is SGHTA and CDR2 FQGTGA. This CDR3 has 14 amino acids. The V and J ends lost 4 bases and 4 bases respectively, with 12 bases between them. DNA of the CDR3: TGTGCCAGCAGCTCTAACAGGGACCCAGATACGCAGTATTTT. Translation gives CASSSNRDPDTQYF.

This clone was observed at least ten times. This chain uses TRBV7-8 with TRBJ1-5; D unclear. The CDR3 totals 14 residues. The germline V gene has CDR1 SGHVS and CDR2 FQNEAQ. Trimming cost V 5 bases and J 2 bases, with 10 bases left between them. For the CDR3, the DNA is TGTGCCAGCAGCATCGGACGGGGCAATCAGCCCCAGCATTTT. Protein: CASSIGRGNQPQHF.

This clone turned up a few times. V is TRBV12-3 or TRBV12-4 and J is TRBJ1-2; a weak D match, TRBD1 (5 bases). V was cut by 3 bases and J by 4 bases, with 12 bases left in between. This CDR3 region has 14 residues. The CDR3 nucleotides are TGTGCCAGCAGTTTTCTTTCAGGGATCTATGGCTACACCTTC. Protein sequence: CASSFLSGIYGYTF.

This clone has at least ten counts. This chain connects TRBV12-3 or TRBV12-4 to TRBJ2-1; the D call may be TRBD1 or TRBD2 (6 bases each). This CDR3 contains 16 residues. The V end was cut by 5 bases, the J end by 4 bases, with 18 bases between. CDR3 sequence: CASSPDVQGLYNEQFF. The CDR3, as DNA: TGTGCCAGCAGTCCTGACGTACAGGGACTTTACAATGAGCAGTTCTTC.

This clone was seen only a few times. The J gene is TRBJ2-3, the V gene TRBV5-6; D unclear. The V and J ends lost 3 bases and 2 bases respectively, with 13 bases between them. The CDR3 totals 15 residues. Germline CDR1 SGHDT, CDR2 YYEEEE. CDR3 loop: CASSYPWRSTDTQYF. CDR3 in DNA: TGTGCCAGCAGCTATCCCTGGAGATCCACAGATACGCAGTATTTT.

The V gene is TRBV28, the J gene TRBJ2-7; TRBD1 matches 10 bases. The V gene's germline CDR1 is MDHEN and CDR2 SYDVKM. The CDR3 loop spans 16 amino acids. J lost 6 bases, V lost 0 bases, and 8 bases had no gene match. The CDR3 loop reads CASSLCRPGQGCEQYF. The CDR3 DNA reads as TGTGCCAGCAGTTTATGTAGACCGGGACAGGGGTGCGAGCAGTACTTC.

This clone was seen a few times. This chain joins TRBV6-4 and TRBJ2-3, with TRBD2 matching 11 bases. J gave up 3 bases and V 6 bases, and 11 bases lay outside the gene matches. This CDR3 comprises 17 residues. Germline lookup yields CDR1 MRHNA and CDR2 SNTAGT. This CDR3 reads CASRGLAEREGTDTQYF. The CDR3 DNA follows: TGTGCCAGCAGGGGACTAGCGGAGAGGGAAGGGACAGATACGCAGTATTTT.

This clone has a count of ten or more. The V and J genes are TRBV30 and TRBJ2-7; D is ambiguous. V was clipped by 2 bases and J by 4 bases, with 6 bases between them. Germline V gives CDR1 GTSNPN, CDR2 SVGIG (reference sequence). The CDR3 consists of 11 residues. CDR3 sequence (DNA): TGTGCCTGGAGTCTCTCTTACGAGCAGTACTTC. It is translated as CAWSLSYEQYF. The entire variable domain, with the rest obtained from reference TRBV30 and TRBJ2-7, is as follows: SQTIHQWPATLVQPVGSPLSLECTVEGTSNPNLYWYRQAAGRGLQLLFYSVGIGQISSEVPQNLSASRPQDRQFILSSKKLLLSDSGFYLCAWSLSYEQYFGPGTRLTVT.

This clone was counted at least ten times. The rearrangement joins TRBV19 to TRBJ2-7; no clear D. Trimming left V 5 bases short and J 3 bases short, with 14 bases between. The CDR3 sequence is 14 residues long. Germline lookup yields CDR1 LNHDA and CDR2 SQIVND (reference sequence). CDR3 DNA: TGTGCCAGTAGTTCGAGAGGAGCAGGCTACGAGCAGTACTTC. Protein sequence: CASSSRGAGYEQYF.

This clone was recorded at least ten times. V usage is TRBV15 and J usage is TRBJ2-5, with 9 nucleotides matching TRBD1. This CDR3 is built from 16 residues. The germline V gene encodes CDR1 LNHNV and CDR2 YYDKDF (reference sequence). Unmatched junction bases numbered 7, after V lost 3 bases and J lost 2 bases. CDR3: CATSRDRGGKQETQYF. CDR3 bases: TGTGCCACCAGCAGGGACAGGGGAGGGAAGCAAGAGACCCAGTACTTC.

This clone is a singleton in its sample. The conserved phenylalanine or tryptophan is not found at the CDR3 terminus, so this likely reflects a read error. CDR3 nucleotides: TGTGCCAGCAGCTTATTCGGCGCGGGGGCTGGAGAGACCCAGTACCTC. It translates to CASSLFGAGAGETQYL. V is TRBV11-2 and J is TRBJ2-5; perhaps TRBD2 as D (7 bases). Germline V gene lookup returns CDR1 SGHAT and CDR2 FQNNGV. V was pared by 2 bases and J by 4 bases, with 17 bases between. The CDR3 has 16 residues.

This clone was detected once. V usage is TRBV3-1 and J usage is TRBJ2-5; D gene unclear. The germline V gene encodes CDR1 LGHDT and CDR2 YNNKEL (reference sequence). The CDR3 has 15 amino acids. Deletions cut 3 bases from V and 2 bases from J, with 13 bases between. CDR3 sequence (DNA): TGTGCCAGCAGCCAGGATCCAGGTACGCAAGAGACCCAGTACTTC. It codes for CASSQDPGTQETQYF.

This clone was observed many times. This chain joins TRBV6-1 and TRBJ2-3; the D is unclear. Trimming removed 6 bases at V and 5 bases at J, with 9 bases between. This CDR3 comprises 12 residues. Germline CDR1 MNHNS, CDR2 SASEGT. The CDR3 here is CASSREGDTQYF. Here the CDR3 DNA reads TGTGCCAGCAGCCGAGAAGGAGATACGCAGTATTTT.

This clone was seen many times. The same CDR3 can be traced to other DNA sequences in this sample. The rearrangement uses TRBV30 and TRBJ2-2; no firm D call. Germline V CDR1 and CDR2: GTSNPN, SVGIG (reference sequence). The CDR3 is made up of 14 amino acids. Trimming cost V 4 bases and J 5 bases, with 14 bases left between them. The CDR3 loop is CAWNPLGSTGELFF. Written as DNA, the CDR3 is TGTGCCTGGAACCCGCTCGGCAGTACCGGGGAGCTGTTTTTT.

This clone occurred many times. One base away lies a much larger clone, so this may be a sequencing read error. This rearrangement joins TRBV9 to TRBJ1-1; D remains ambiguous. Per germline, CDR1 SGDLS and CDR2 YYNGEE. The CDR3 is 15 residues long. V was clipped by 4 bases and J by 6 bases, with 19 bases between them. The CDR3 bases are TGTGCCAGCAGCAGAGAGGGCGCGGGCGTGGCTGAAGCTTTCTTT. It specifies CASSREGAGVAEAFF.